These 20 T cell receptor beta chains share one sample of origin, sequenced in a study of T cell responses to AZD1222 COVID-19 vaccine. Measured with immunoSEQ multiplex PCR; TCRdb has only the in-frame clones, and not every one. The table has about 84,000 clones, around 85% seen once. This specimen consisted of peripheral blood, obtained 28 days after the second AZD1222 dose. The receptor source for this set is an adult who received the AZD1222 COVID-19 vaccine.

The gene calls are TRBV7-8 and TRBJ2-2, with 8 bases matching TRBD2. The CDR3 runs to 16 residues. V shed 0 bases and J 1 base; nucleotides not matched to a gene: 1. Germline CDR1 is SGHVS and CDR2 is FQNEAQ. The CDR3 nucleotides read TGTGCCAGCAGCTTAGCGCTAGCGGGGAACACCGGGGAGCTGTTTTTT. The encoded protein is CASSLALAGNTGELFF.

The chain has TRBV27 and TRBJ1-2, with D uncertain. V shed 6 bases and J shed 3 bases, with 11 bases lying between them. The CDR3 contains 13 residues. Germline V gene sequence: CDR1 MNHEY, CDR2 SMNVEV (reference sequence). The CDR3 loop reads CASRVGKDYGYTF. In DNA, the CDR3 is TGTGCCAGCAGAGTTGGGAAAGACTATGGCTACACCTTC.

The CDR3 spells CASTGGADNEQFF. The CDR3 nucleotides are TGTGCCAGCACCGGGGGGGCTGACAATGAGCAGTTCTTC. The J gene is TRBJ2-1, the V gene TRBV6-5; 8 bases are a match to TRBD2. There are 13 residues in the CDR3. J gave up 5 bases and V 7 bases, and 4 bases lay outside the gene matches. Per germline, CDR1 MNHEY and CDR2 SVGAGI.

The rearrangement links TRBV11-1 to TRBJ2-3; D remains ambiguous. Trimming took off 4 bases at V and 6 bases at J, with 17 bases between the two ends. There are 15 residues in the CDR3. Per germline, CDR1 SGHAT and CDR2 FQDESV (reference sequence). This CDR3 is CASSSGPLPSDTQYF. CDR3 nucleotides: TGTGCCAGCAGCTCTGGACCCCTCCCGTCGGATACGCAGTATTTT.

This rearrangement joins TRBV11-2 to TRBJ2-1; D is uncertain. Germline V gene sequence: CDR1 SGHAT, CDR2 FQNNGV. The V and J ends lost 3 bases and 6 bases respectively, with 9 bases between them. The CDR3 is 13 amino acids. CDR3 in amino acids: CASSFSRSNEQFF. The DNA for the CDR3 is TGTGCCAGCAGCTTTAGTAGGTCCAATGAGCAGTTCTTC.

V is TRBV5-4 and J is TRBJ2-3, with TRBD1 identical over 8 bases. The CDR3 totals 17 residues. CDR1 and CDR2 (germline): SGHNT, YYREEE (reference sequence). J lost 5 bases, V lost 4 bases, and 15 bases had no gene match. The CDR3 loop is CASSRGQGHGPGDTQYF. For the CDR3, the DNA is TGTGCCAGCAGCCGCGGACAGGGTCACGGCCCCGGAGATACGCAGTATTTT.

This clone was counted once. The chain employs TRBV18 and TRBJ2-1; D is uncertain. With 0 bases removed from V and 2 bases from J, the gap between germline ends came to 5 bases. Germline CDR1 and CDR2: KGHSH and LQKENI. CDR3 length: 14 residues. The CDR3, as DNA: TGTGCCAGCTCACCACCTCCGGCCTACAATGAGCAGTTCTTC. Protein product: CASSPPPAYNEQFF.

This chain connects TRBV10-3 to TRBJ1-5; D call uncertain. Germline-derived CDR1 and CDR2 are ENHRY and SYGVKD. The CDR3 is made up of 16 amino acids. V was shortened by 6 bases and J by 3 bases, with 18 bases between the two germline ends. The CDR3 coding sequence is TGTGCCATCAGGGCCGCGGGTTCAGGAATCAATCAGCCCCAGCATTTT. Its translation: CAIRAAGSGINQPQHF.

Note on this clone: One base away lies a much larger clone, so this may be a sequencing read error. Other DNA sequences within the sample encode an identical CDR3. V gene TRBV2 combines with J gene TRBJ1-5; tentative D call: TRBD1 (6 bases). There are 15 residues in the CDR3. Trimming left V 1 base short and J 5 bases short, with 12 bases between. Germline values: CDR1 SNHLY, CDR2 FYNNEI. The CDR3 DNA is TGTGCCAGCAGTGAAGTTTGGGGGGGCTATCAGCCCCAGCATTTT. It translates to CASSEVWGGYQPQHF.

This clone is a singleton in its sample. The rearrangement joins TRBV2 to TRBJ1-5; 8 nucleotides agree with TRBD1. Trimming at V came to 5 bases and at J to 6 bases, leaving 6 bases not matched to a gene. Germline CDR1 SNHLY, CDR2 FYNNEI. The CDR3 length is 14 residues. The CDR3, as DNA: TGTGCCAGCAGTACAGGGGGTCCCGGTCAGCCCCAGCATTTT. Amino acid sequence: CASSTGGPGQPQHF.

The CDR3: CASSQFVTSSTYGYTF. CDR3 DNA sequence: TGCGCCAGCAGCCAGTTCGTGACATCCTCCACCTATGGCTACACCTTC. The chain couples TRBV4-1 to TRBJ1-2; D unresolved. In germline, CDR1 is MGHRA, CDR2 YSYEKL. V was pared by 3 bases and J by 4 bases, with 18 bases between. CDR3 length: 16 residues.

This clone was counted a few times. The chain carries TRBV27 and TRBJ2-1; a possible D gene is TRBD2 (5 bases). Germline V gives CDR1 MNHEY, CDR2 SMNVEV (reference sequence). This CDR3 is 14 amino acids long. V lost 7 bases, J lost 5 bases, and 15 bases lay in between. The CDR3 loop reads CASNPSGEHNEQFF. CDR3 bases: TGTGCCAGCAACCCCAGTGGGGAGCACAATGAGCAGTTCTTC.

CDR3 in DNA: TGTGCCAGCAGTTTACCCATAGGGTGGGGGACAGGGACCGGGGAGCTGTTTTTT. Translated: CASSLPIGWGTGTGELFF. The rearrangement links TRBV28 to TRBJ2-2; 9 bases are a match to TRBD1. This CDR3 has 18 residues. Germline lookup yields CDR1 MDHEN and CDR2 SYDVKM. The junction had 12 bases not matched to a gene; V was cut back by 2 bases and J by 5 bases.

The chain recombines TRBV20-1 with TRBJ2-3; D may be TRBD2 (7 bases). Germline assignment: CDR1 DFQATT and CDR2 SNEGSKA (reference sequence). The CDR3 contains 12 residues. V was trimmed by 3 bases and J by 6 bases, leaving 10 bases between them. The CDR3 nucleotides are TGCAGTGCTAGTGAGGGGGGGGATACGCAGTATTTT. Translation gives CSASEGGDTQYF.

The chain employs TRBV5-4 and TRBJ1-2; D possibly corresponds to TRBD1 (6 bases). V was shortened by 4 bases and J by 4 bases, with 11 bases between the two germline ends. Looked up from germline, CDR1 is SGHNT and CDR2 is YYREEE (reference sequence). The CDR3 is 13 amino acids. The CDR3 loop is CASSRGQSYGYTF. For the CDR3, the DNA is TGTGCCAGCAGCCGAGGACAGTCCTATGGCTACACCTTC.

The chain is built from TRBV21-1 and TRBJ1-1; the D call of TRBD1 is as the table states it, not checked on the DNA. TRBV21-1 is reported as a pseudogene. This CDR3 has 16 residues. The DNA for the CDR3 is TGTGCCAGCAGCAAAAAGACTCCCCAGGGGGACACTGAAGCTTTCTTT. Its protein is CASSKKTPQGDTEAFF.

The rearrangement links TRBV11-1 to TRBJ2-2; no clear D gene. The CDR3 extends over 15 amino acids. V shed 3 bases and J shed 1 base, with 9 bases lying between them. Germline values: CDR1 SGHAT, CDR2 FQDESV (reference sequence). CDR3 bases: TGTGCCAGCAGCTTCCGGACGGTGAACACCGGGGAGCTGTTTTTT. It is translated as CASSFRTVNTGELFF.

The CDR3 region has the DNA TGTGCCACCAGCCCTCGGACAGCGAGAAATTCACCCCTCCACTTT. Translation: CATSPRTARNSPLHF. V usage is TRBV15 and J usage is TRBJ1-6, with a weak D call TRBD1 (6 bases). The CDR3 is made up of 15 amino acids. Germline CDR1 reads LNHNV; CDR2 reads YYDKDF (reference sequence). V lost 5 bases and J 7 bases, leaving 15 bases between the germline ends.

J is TRBJ1-1 and V is TRBV23-1, with D perhaps matching TRBD1 (5 bases). TRBV23-1 is assigned to the ORF class and has an uncertain function. The CDR3 has 13 amino acids. Trimming left V 6 bases short and J 0 bases short, with 8 bases between. CDR3 protein: CASSRDLNTEAFF. Here the CDR3 DNA reads TGCGCCAGCAGCAGGGATTTGAACACTGAAGCTTTCTTT.

V is TRBV10-3 and J is TRBJ1-5, with D possibly being TRBD1 (5 bases). Trimming cost V 9 bases and J 6 bases, with 15 bases left between them. The CDR3 is 13 amino acids. Germline CDR1 ENHRY, CDR2 SYGVKD. CDR3 DNA sequence: TGTGCCATACGGGGGTTTGACGGTCAGCCCCAGCATTTT. It is translated as CAIRGFDGQPQHF.